The entry below gives a single T cell receptor (beta chain) sequence along with its context. Clones were sequenced by immunoSEQ multiplex PCR, and TCRdb holds only the in-frame ones, with some missing. The data hold over 55,000 clones, with approximately 94% observed a single time. The data derive from a study of preoperative IRX-2 immunotherapy in early breast cancer. The CDR3 has 14 amino acids. CDR1 and CDR2 (germline): SGHVS, FNYEAQ. Trimming removed 3 bases from V and 6 bases from J, with 15 bases in between. Noted treatment: preoperative locoregional IRX-2 cytokine immunotherapy. Patients received preoperative, locoregional IRX-2 cytokine immunotherapy in a phase Ib study.

This chain joins TRBV7-6 and TRBJ2-7, with D possibly being TRBD1 or TRBD2 (5 bases each). The clonotype was recovered from a human donor with breast cancer. Sampling was carried out from a patient treated with IRX-2 immunotherapy. The CDR3 spells CASSLGRELGEQYF. CDR3 in DNA: TGTGCCAGCAGCTTGGGACGAGAGTTAGGCGAGCAGTACTTC.